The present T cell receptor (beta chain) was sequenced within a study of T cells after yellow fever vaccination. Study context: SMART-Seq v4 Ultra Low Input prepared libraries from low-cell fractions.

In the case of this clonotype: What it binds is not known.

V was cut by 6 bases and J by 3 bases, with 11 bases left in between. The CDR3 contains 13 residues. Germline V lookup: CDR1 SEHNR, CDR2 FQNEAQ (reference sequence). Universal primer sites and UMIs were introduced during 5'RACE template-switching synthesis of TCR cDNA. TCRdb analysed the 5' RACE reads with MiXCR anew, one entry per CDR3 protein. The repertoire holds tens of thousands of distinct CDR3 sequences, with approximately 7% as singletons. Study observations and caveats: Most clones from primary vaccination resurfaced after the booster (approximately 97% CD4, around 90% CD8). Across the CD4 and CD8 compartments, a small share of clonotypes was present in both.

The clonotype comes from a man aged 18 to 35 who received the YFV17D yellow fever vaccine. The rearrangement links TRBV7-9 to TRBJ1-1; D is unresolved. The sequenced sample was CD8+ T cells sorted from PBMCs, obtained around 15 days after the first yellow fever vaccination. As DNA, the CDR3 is TGTGCCAGCAGTCCCCCGGGATACACTGAAGCTTTCTTT. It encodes CASSPPGYTEAFF.